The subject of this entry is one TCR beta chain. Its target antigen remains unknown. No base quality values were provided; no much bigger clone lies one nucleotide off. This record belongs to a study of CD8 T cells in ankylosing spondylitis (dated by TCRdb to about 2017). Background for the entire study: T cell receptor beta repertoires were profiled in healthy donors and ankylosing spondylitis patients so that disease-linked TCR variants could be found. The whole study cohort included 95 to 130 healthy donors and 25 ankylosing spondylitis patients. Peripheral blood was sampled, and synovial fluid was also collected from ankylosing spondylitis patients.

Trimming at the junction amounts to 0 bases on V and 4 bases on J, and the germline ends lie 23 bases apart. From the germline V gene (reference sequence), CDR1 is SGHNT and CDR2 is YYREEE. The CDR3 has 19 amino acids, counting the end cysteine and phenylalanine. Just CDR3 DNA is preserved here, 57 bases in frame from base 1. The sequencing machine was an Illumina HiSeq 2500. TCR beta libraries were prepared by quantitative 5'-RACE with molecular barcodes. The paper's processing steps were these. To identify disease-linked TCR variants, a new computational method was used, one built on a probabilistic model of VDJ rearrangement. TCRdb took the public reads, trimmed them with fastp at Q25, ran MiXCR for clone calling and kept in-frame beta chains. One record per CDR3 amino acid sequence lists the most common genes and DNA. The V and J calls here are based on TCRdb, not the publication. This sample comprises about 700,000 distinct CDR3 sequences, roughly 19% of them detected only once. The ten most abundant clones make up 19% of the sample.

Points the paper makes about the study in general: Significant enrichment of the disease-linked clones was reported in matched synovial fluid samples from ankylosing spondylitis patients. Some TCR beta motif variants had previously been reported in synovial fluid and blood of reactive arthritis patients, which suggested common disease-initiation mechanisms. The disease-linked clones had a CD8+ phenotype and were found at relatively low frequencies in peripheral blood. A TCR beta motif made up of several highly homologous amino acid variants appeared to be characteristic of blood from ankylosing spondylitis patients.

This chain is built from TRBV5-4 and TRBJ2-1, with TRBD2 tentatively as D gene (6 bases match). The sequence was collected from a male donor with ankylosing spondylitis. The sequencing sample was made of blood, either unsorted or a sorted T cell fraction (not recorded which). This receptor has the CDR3 CASSLAPFRAAGGYNEQFF. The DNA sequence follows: TGTGCCAGCAGCTTGGCCCCGTTCAGGGCCGCCGGGGGTTACAATGAGCAGTTCTTC.